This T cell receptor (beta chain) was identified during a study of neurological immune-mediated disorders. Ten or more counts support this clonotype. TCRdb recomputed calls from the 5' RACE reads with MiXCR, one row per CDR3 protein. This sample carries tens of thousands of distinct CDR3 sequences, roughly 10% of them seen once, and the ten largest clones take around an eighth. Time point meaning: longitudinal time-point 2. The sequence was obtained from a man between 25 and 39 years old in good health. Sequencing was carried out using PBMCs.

This CDR3 is CSARPGLAGVQAGELFF. Written as DNA, the CDR3 is TGCAGTGCGCGCCCGGGACTAGCGGGAGTCCAGGCCGGGGAGCTGTTTTTT. The chain is built from TRBV20-1 and TRBJ2-2; 14 bases map to TRBD2. V gave up 6 bases and J gave up 6 bases; unmatched junction bases: 12. The CDR3 sequence is 17 residues long. In germline, CDR1 is DFQATT, CDR2 SNEGSKA (reference sequence).